Shown below are 9 T cell receptor beta chains from a single sample sequenced in a study of human T cells and chemical hapten exposure. A single record per CDR3 protein comes from TCRdb applying MiXCR to the RACE reads. This sample yields fewer than 200,000 distinct CDR3 sequences, of which about a fifth are seen a single time; about 6.7% belongs to the top ten. The time point is: patch test 1, 2 weeks after DPC sensitization. Treatment described: therapeutic diphenylcyclopropenone sensitization with weekly scalp DPC. This sample comprised whole blood, obtained in connection with sensitization to the hapten diphenylcyclopropenone (DPC). Every receptor here comes from a woman aged 50 to 65 with alopecia areata. Some clones in this sample may be carry-over from other donors' samples.

The V and J genes are TRBV6-2 or TRBV6-3 and TRBJ2-4; D unclear. The CDR3 extends over 16 amino acids. Trimming removed 6 bases from V and 1 base from J, with 16 bases in between. CDR1 MNHEY and CDR2 SVGEGT come from the germline V gene. CDR3: CASSPHEPTAKNIQYF. The CDR3 DNA follows: TGTGCCAGCAGCCCTCACGAACCTACTGCCAAAAACATTCAGTACTTC.

This clonotype was seen only a few times. The chain uses TRBV6-6 and TRBJ1-2; TRBD1 agrees at 7 bases. The J segment lost 0 bases and the V segment lost 6 bases, leaving 7 bases of the junction unmatched. The germline gives CDR1 MNHNY, CDR2 SVGAGI (reference sequence). This CDR3 has 15 amino acids. The CDR3 bases are TGTGCCAGCAGGCAGGGACAGTCCACTAACTATGGCTACACCTTC. Protein product: CASRQGQSTNYGYTF.

This chain uses TRBV29-1 with TRBJ1-6, with TRBD1 matching 8 bases. The CDR3 is made up of 13 amino acids. Germline CDR1 and CDR2: SQVTM and ANQGSEA. J lost 8 bases, V lost 5 bases, and 5 bases had no gene match. CDR3 in DNA: TGCAGCGTTCTGACAGGGGATCATTCACCCCTCCACTTT. It translates to CSVLTGDHSPLHF.

CDR3 DNA sequence: TGCGCCAGCAGTGCTTTGCGGGAGGGAAAGGATGAGCAGTTCTTC. This sequence encodes CASSALREGKDEQFF. J is TRBJ2-1 and V is TRBV10-2; 9 nucleotides align to TRBD2. Germline-derived CDR1 and CDR2 are WSHSY and SAAADI. V was clipped by 4 bases and J by 8 bases; unmatched bases: 9. The CDR3 extends over 15 amino acids.

The CDR3, as DNA: TGTGCCAGCAGTGAACTAACAGGGATGAACACTGAAGCTTTCTTT. Translation: CASSELTGMNTEAFF. This chain joins TRBV2 and TRBJ1-1; the D gene is possibly TRBD1 (6 bases). There are 15 residues in the CDR3. The V end lost 2 bases, the J end lost 0 bases, and 10 bases lay between the germline ends. The V gene's germline CDR1 is SNHLY and CDR2 FYNNEI.

This clonotype was detected a few times. The rearrangement links TRBV4-2 to TRBJ2-7; TRBD1 agrees at 8 bases. V gave up 3 bases and J gave up 0 bases; unmatched junction bases: 7. This CDR3 contains 16 residues. Per the germline V gene, CDR1 is LGHNA and CDR2 is YNFKEQ. The CDR3 spells CASSHTGDRPSYEQYF. The CDR3 DNA reads TGTGCCAGCAGCCACACAGGGGACAGGCCCTCCTACGAGCAGTACTTC.

V and J are TRBV19 and TRBJ2-2, with D perhaps matching TRBD2 (5 bases). The CDR3 has 14 residues. V dropped 5 bases and J dropped 4 bases, with 11 bases sitting between them. CDR1 and CDR2 from the germline V gene are LNHDA and SQIVND (reference sequence). The CDR3 protein is CASSFRAGTGELFF. CDR3 coding DNA: TGTGCCAGTAGTTTCCGGGCGGGCACCGGGGAGCTGTTTTTT.

This clonotype was counted between two and nine times. CDR3 nucleotide sequence: TGCGCCAGCAGCCCCCCGGGACTAGCGGGAGTGGGGTCCTACGAGCAGTACTTC. Its translation: CASSPPGLAGVGSYEQYF. The chain recombines TRBV5-1 with TRBJ2-7, with 14 nucleotides matching TRBD2. The CDR3 loop spans 18 amino acids. Germline trimming cut 4 bases from V and 1 base from J; bases unmatched to any gene: 10. CDR1 and CDR2 from the germline V gene are SGHRS and YFSETQ.

The V and J genes are TRBV10-2 and TRBJ1-6; D gene ambiguous. V was shortened by 1 base and J by 7 bases, with 5 bases between the two germline ends. The CDR3 runs to 13 residues. Germline V gene sequence: CDR1 WSHSY, CDR2 SAAADI. In nucleotides, the CDR3 is TGCGCCAGCAGTGAGTGGAGGAATTCACCCCTCCACTTT. The encoded protein is CASSEWRNSPLHF.